This T cell receptor (beta chain) was captured in a study of T cells in Graves' hyperthyroidism and ophthalmopathy (dated by TCRdb to between 2018 and 2021). For the study in its entirety: Peripheral blood samples were taken at initial diagnosis, before any treatment was given. The roughly 91 discovery patients were randomly divided into training and test sets at a 7:3 ratio. Once sampling was done, hyperthyroidism patients were given methimazole at a starting dose of 30 mg daily, whereas ophthalmopathy patients were given high-dose intravenous methylprednisolone. Whether ophthalmopathy could be predicted prospectively was tested in an independent validation cohort made up of under 20 hyperthyroidism patients plus 17 patients who later progressed to ophthalmopathy. Thyroid tissue and blood T-cell repertoires from six Graves' hyperthyroidism patients were also compared in the study. The paper reports TCR Vbeta CDR3 sequencing of 130 to 150 peripheral blood samples: around 45 ophthalmopathy, under 80 hyperthyroidism and 17 progressor patients. A discovery cohort of about a hundred patients, roughly 40 with Graves' ophthalmopathy and 57 with stable Graves' hyperthyroidism, was used to find distinguishing TCR V-J signatures.

Overall study results and their limits: In validation, progression to ophthalmopathy was predicted by the model with around 70% sensitivity and under 85% specificity, a median of roughly six months before onset. No statistical method was used to set the sample size in advance, and investigators knew the group allocation. A model built on a 13 V-J signature distinguished ophthalmopathy from stable hyperthyroidism, reaching roughly 88% sensitivity and around 81% specificity in cross-validation and 80%/75% in testing. Most expanded thyroid clonotypes (frequency above 0.001) were also detected in blood, a finding suggesting that blood repertoires may reflect thyroid immune responses.

Ophthalmopathy patients had moderately to severely active disease, with a Clinical Activity Score of 3 or more, a NOSPECS grade of 4 or more, and a disease duration of less than 3 months. Patients with uncontrolled infections, other autoimmune diseases, pregnancy or lactation were excluded. Diagnoses were established on the basis of clinical symptoms, serum thyroxine and TRAb, thyroid ultrasound, and orbital computed tomography. PBMCs were isolated from about 10 ml of fresh peripheral blood by Ficoll-Paque density gradient centrifugation. Total RNA was extracted using Trizol reagent, and RNA quality was assessed on an Agilent 2100 Bioanalyzer. Details on this clonotype: Which antigen it targets is not known. The input lacks base qualities; no much larger clone sits a single base away.

The TCR beta CDR3 regions were amplified from RNA transcripts. A first-round RT-PCR of the TCR CDR3 used the HTBI primer set with the Qiagen OneStep RT-PCR kit. Libraries were constructed in a second round of multiplex PCR, after which size selection and purification were performed. Sequencing of the libraries was done on an Illumina HiSeq2000 using paired-end 100 bp reads. The original pipeline was this. SOAPnuke was used to process the raw data, with reads discarded if the reads contained adapters or uncalled bases, had a mean Phred below 15, or lacked an exact constant-primer or identifier match. High-quality paired reads were merged with COPE v1.2.5, and unique nucleotide sequences were defined as clonotypes. MiTCR v1.1 was used to align the clonotypes against IMGT TRBV, TRBD and TRBJ reference segments. Analysis was restricted to V-J combinations with a frequency above 0.0001, which covered 99.2% of repertoires. A TCS score was defined as the ratio between F50 (clonal expansion) and ExV (chaos), using BLOSUM62-based TCRdist between CDR3 peptides within each V-J. Welch's t-statistics and random forest reduced just over 500 V-J features to fewer than 15, which were used in a naive Bayes classifier (R e1071). TCRdb took the public reads, trimmed them with fastp at Q25, ran MiXCR for clone calling and kept in-frame beta chains. Rows are combined by CDR3 protein, so each entry shows the most common genes and DNA. It is TCRdb's table, rather than the study itself, that gives the V and J calls and clone size. The sample table shows under 400,000 distinct CDR3 sequences, and roughly 15% are seen once. Roughly 20% of the sample lies in the top ten.

Sequenced input: blood. This TCR derives from a woman aged 55-70 years with Graves' ophthalmopathy.

The CDR3 protein sequence reads: CACTWDGNEKLFF. The nucleotides are TGTGCCTGCACCTGGGACGGAAATGAAAAACTGTTTTTT. Here the chain combines TRBV27 and TRBJ1-4; TRBD1 is a possible D gene, resting on 5 matching bases. The CDR3 sequence holds 13 residues, the cysteine and phenylalanine included. Only the CDR3 portion is preserved as DNA: 39 bases, with reading frame beginning at the first base. V gives up 11 bases and J gives up 5 bases, and the segment between their germline ends measures 15 bases. From a lookup of the germline V gene (reference sequence), CDR1 and CDR2 are MNHEY and SMNVEV.